The rows below give T cell receptor beta chains drawn from one sample of a study of B cell selection in AIRE deficiency. Repertoires were generated with immunoSEQ multiplex PCR, while TCRdb's copy carries only in-frame clones and drops some. This table has approximately 21,000 clones, about 95% appearing once. The sample consisted of Tregs sorted from PBMCs. The receptors come from a human donor with AIRE deficiency. Both conserved end residues are part of each CDR3. D genes are given only for firm matches. The size of a clone is reported for some rows only, either as once, few or many, or as a class for expanded clones.

v_call	d_call	j_call	clone_size	cdr3_aa	cdr3_nt
TRBV5-1	TRBD2	TRBJ2-1	.	CASSRLAGAREQFF	TGCGCCAGCTCTCGGCTAGCGGGAGCACGGGAGCAGTTCTTC
TRBV18	.	TRBJ2-7	.	CASSSRGGRTYEQYF	TGTGCCAGCTCCTCCAGGGGGGGGAGGACCTACGAGCAGTACTTC
TRBV6-5	.	TRBJ2-3	.	CASSYSGQFGDTQYF	TGTGCCAGCAGTTACTCCGGACAATTTGGAGATACGCAGTATTTT
TRBV30	.	TRBJ2-7	.	CAWSVPRGKRYEQYF	TGTGCCTGGAGTGTACCCCGAGGGAAAAGGTACGAGCAGTACTTC
TRBV5-4	.	TRBJ2-3	.	CASSFSPLNTDTQYF	TGTGCCAGCAGCTTTTCCCCTCTAAACACAGATACGCAGTATTTT
TRBV7-8	.	TRBJ2-3	.	CASSLDYHTQYF	TGTGCCAGCAGCTTAGATTATCATACGCAGTATTTT
TRBV10-3	.	TRBJ2-7	.	CAISGLPYEQYF	TGTGCCATCAGTGGGTTGCCTTACGAGCAGTACTTC
TRBV15	.	TRBJ2-3	.	CATSRDRGRGTDTQYF	TGTGCCACCAGCAGAGATCGGGGCCGGGGCACAGATACGCAGTATTTT
TRBV21-1	.	TRBJ2-7	.	CASSMVRGCGYYEQYF	TGTGCCAGCAGCATGGTCAGGGGCTGTGGGTACTACGAGCAGTACTTC
TRBV6-5	TRBD1	TRBJ2-7	.	CASSYNPQGAVYEQYF	TGTGCCAGCAGTTACAACCCACAGGGGGCGGTTTACGAGCAGTACTTC
TRBV28	TRBD1	TRBJ2-7	few	CASSLVGQGAYEQYF	TGTGCCAGCAGTTTAGTAGGACAGGGGGCCTACGAGCAGTACTTC
TRBV7-9	TRBD2	TRBJ2-1	once	CASSLVGHSGSYNEQFF	TGTGCCAGCAGCTTAGTCGGACATAGCGGGAGCTACAATGAGCAGTTCTTC
TRBV6-1	.	TRBJ1-2	.	CASSEALIFSRANYGYTF	TGTGCCAGCAGTGAAGCGCTCATATTTTCAAGAGCTAACTATGGCTACACCTTC
TRBV7-6	TRBD1	TRBJ2-3	.	CASSPGQFTDTQYF	TGTGCCAGCAGCCCGGGACAGTTTACAGATACGCAGTATTTT
TRBV18	.	TRBJ2-7	.	CASCAGPYEQYF	TGTGCCAGCTGTGCAGGACCCTACGAGCAGTACTTC
TRBV10-3	.	TRBJ2-1	.	CAISALRGLRTYNEQFF	TGTGCCATCAGTGCTCTGCGGGGCCTTCGAACCTACAATGAGCAGTTCTTC
TRBV30	.	TRBJ1-5	.	CAWSVGLHSNQPQHF	TGTGCCTGGAGTGTAGGGTTACATAGCAATCAGCCCCAGCATTTT
TRBV11-2	.	TRBJ2-3	.	CASSLGSRGTDTQYF	TGTGCCAGCAGCTTAGGATCCAGGGGTACAGATACGCAGTATTTT
TRBV11-2	.	TRBJ2-7	few	CASSLDREIWRDSYEQYF	TGTGCCAGCAGCTTAGATCGTGAAATTTGGAGAGACTCCTACGAGCAGTACTTC
TRBV5-1	.	TRBJ2-1	.	CASRGDNEQFF	TGCGCCAGCAGAGGGGACAATGAGCAGTTCTTC
TRBV5-8	TRBD2	TRBJ2-1	.	CASSKGLAGYNEQFF	TGTGCCAGCAGCAAGGGGCTAGCGGGATACAATGAGCAGTTCTTC
TRBV29-1	.	TRBJ1-1	.	CSVVRQINTEAFF	TGCAGCGTCGTAAGACAGATCAACACTGAAGCTTTCTTT
TRBV28	TRBD2	TRBJ2-6	.	CASTLAGGPGANVLTF	TGTGCCAGTACCCTAGCGGGAGGGCCTGGGGCCAACGTCCTGACTTTC
TRBV15	.	TRBJ2-7	once	CATSRDLGPGDYEQYF	TGTGCCACCAGCAGAGATCTAGGTCCGGGAGACTACGAGCAGTACTTC
TRBV18	.	TRBJ2-1	medium-sized	CASSSFGRDHHNEQFF	TGTGCCAGCTCATCGTTCGGCAGAGACCACCACAATGAGCAGTTCTTC
TRBV6-9	.	TRBJ2-1	.	CASAPDRYNEQFF	TGTGCCAGCGCGCCTGACCGCTACAATGAGCAGTTCTTC
TRBV5-4	.	TRBJ2-3	.	CASSLEVSSTDTQYF	TGTGCCAGCAGCTTGGAGGTCAGTAGCACAGATACGCAGTATTTT
TRBV5-1	.	TRBJ2-7	.	CASSSDSEQYF	TGCGCCAGCAGCTCAGACAGCGAGCAGTACTTC
TRBV7-9	.	TRBJ2-5	.	CASSLVRGQETQYF	TGTGCCAGCAGCTTAGTTAGGGGTCAAGAGACCCAGTACTTC
TRBV7-2	.	TRBJ2-5	.	CASSLTVWETQYF	TGTGCCAGCAGCTTAACAGTGTGGGAGACCCAGTACTTC
TRBV9	TRBD1	TRBJ1-5	few	CASSVEAGGDQPQHF	TGTGCCAGCAGCGTAGAGGCAGGGGGCGATCAGCCCCAGCATTTT
TRBV11-1	.	TRBJ2-7	.	CASSLAPARGSYEQYF	TGTGCCAGCAGCTTAGCCCCTGCGCGGGGCTCCTACGAGCAGTACTTC
TRBV10-3	.	TRBJ1-3	.	CAISEVSGNTIYF	TGTGCCATCAGTGAAGTCTCTGGAAACACCATATATTTT
TRBV28	.	TRBJ1-2	.	CASSYRANYGYTF	TGTGCCAGCAGTTACAGAGCTAACTATGGCTACACCTTC
TRBV6-5	TRBD2	TRBJ2-2	.	CASRTSGSAGELFF	TGTGCCAGCCGGACTAGCGGGAGCGCCGGGGAGCTGTTTTTT
TRBV19	.	TRBJ2-2	.	CASSRGQGYHLGSGRARDTGELFF	TGTGCCAGTAGTAGAGGACAGGGGTACCACTTAGGGAGCGGGAGGGCTCGAGACACCGGGGAGCTGTTTTTT
TRBV29-1	.	TRBJ1-1	.	CSVWRGTEAFF	TGCAGCGTTTGGCGGGGCACTGAAGCTTTCTTT
TRBV28	TRBD2	TRBJ2-2	.	CASSYPLLAGTNTGELFF	TGTGCCAGCAGTTACCCCTTACTAGCGGGAACGAACACCGGGGAGCTGTTTTTT
TRBV5-1	.	TRBJ2-7	.	CASSLGRAYEQYF	TGCGCCAGCAGCCTGGGCAGGGCTTACGAGCAGTACTTC
TRBV10-3	TRBD2	TRBJ2-7	.	CAISDTSGRYEQYF	TGTGCCATCAGTGACACCAGCGGGAGGTACGAGCAGTACTTC
TRBV28	TRBD1	TRBJ1-2	.	CASSWTGVHGYTF	TGTGCCAGCAGTTGGACAGGGGTGCATGGCTACACCTTC
TRBV27	TRBD2	TRBJ2-1	.	CASSRVTSGPYNEQFF	TGTGCCAGCAGTCGCGTAACTAGCGGACCCTACAATGAGCAGTTCTTC
TRBV9	.	TRBJ2-6	.	CALKQSRANVLTF	TGTGCCCTCAAACAAAGTCGGGCCAACGTCCTGACTTTC
TRBV7-2	.	TRBJ2-1	.	CASSRAVSSYNEQFF	TGTGCCAGCAGCCGAGCGGTGAGCTCCTACAATGAGCAGTTCTTC
TRBV30	TRBD2	TRBJ2-7	.	CAWSVSGRFGEQYF	TGTGCCTGGAGTGTTAGCGGGAGGTTCGGCGAGCAGTACTTC
TRBV10-1	TRBD1	TRBJ1-1	.	CASSSTPGQGAGAFF	TGCGCCAGCAGTTCGACCCCGGGACAGGGGGCAGGCGCTTTCTTT
TRBV6-5	.	TRBJ1-2	.	CASSYSPMVGYTF	TGTGCCAGCAGTTACTCGCCAATGGTTGGCTACACCTTC
TRBV7-9	.	TRBJ2-7	.	CASSLTWTISEQYF	TGTGCCAGCAGCTTAACCTGGACCATCTCCGAGCAGTACTTC
TRBV4-3	TRBD1	TRBJ1-4	.	CASSLGRGTGLPTNEKLFF	TGCGCCAGCAGCCTAGGGCGGGGGACAGGGTTACCAACTAATGAAAAACTGTTTTTT